The clone carrying this T cell receptor beta chain was found a few times. No antigen is known for it. These data belong to a study of CD8 T cells in ankylosing spondylitis. Study-level results: Apparently characteristic of ankylosing spondylitis blood was a TCR beta motif (about 8 highly homologous variants). Disease-associated clones were reportedly significantly overrepresented in matched ankylosing spondylitis synovial fluid. Some of these motif variants have turned up before, in reports on reactive arthritis synovial fluid and blood.

Quantitative molecular-barcoded 5'-RACE generated the TCR beta libraries. TCRdb redid the calling of the 5' RACE reads with MiXCR, one entry per CDR3 protein. The table has around 150,000 distinct CDR3 sequences, approximately 10% seen once. Sequenced: blood, either unsorted or a sorted T cell fraction (not recorded which). This receptor was obtained from a male donor with ankylosing spondylitis or in good health (not recorded which).

CDR3 sequence: CASSLYLSGANVLTF. CDR3 DNA sequence: TGTGCCAGCAGCTTATATCTCTCTGGGGCCAACGTCCTGACTTTC. V gene TRBV11-2 combines with J gene TRBJ2-6; no clear D. The length of the CDR3 is 15 residues. The germline V and J ends were trimmed by 2 bases and 0 bases, with 5 bases remaining between them. The V gene's germline CDR1 is SGHAT and CDR2 FQNNGV.